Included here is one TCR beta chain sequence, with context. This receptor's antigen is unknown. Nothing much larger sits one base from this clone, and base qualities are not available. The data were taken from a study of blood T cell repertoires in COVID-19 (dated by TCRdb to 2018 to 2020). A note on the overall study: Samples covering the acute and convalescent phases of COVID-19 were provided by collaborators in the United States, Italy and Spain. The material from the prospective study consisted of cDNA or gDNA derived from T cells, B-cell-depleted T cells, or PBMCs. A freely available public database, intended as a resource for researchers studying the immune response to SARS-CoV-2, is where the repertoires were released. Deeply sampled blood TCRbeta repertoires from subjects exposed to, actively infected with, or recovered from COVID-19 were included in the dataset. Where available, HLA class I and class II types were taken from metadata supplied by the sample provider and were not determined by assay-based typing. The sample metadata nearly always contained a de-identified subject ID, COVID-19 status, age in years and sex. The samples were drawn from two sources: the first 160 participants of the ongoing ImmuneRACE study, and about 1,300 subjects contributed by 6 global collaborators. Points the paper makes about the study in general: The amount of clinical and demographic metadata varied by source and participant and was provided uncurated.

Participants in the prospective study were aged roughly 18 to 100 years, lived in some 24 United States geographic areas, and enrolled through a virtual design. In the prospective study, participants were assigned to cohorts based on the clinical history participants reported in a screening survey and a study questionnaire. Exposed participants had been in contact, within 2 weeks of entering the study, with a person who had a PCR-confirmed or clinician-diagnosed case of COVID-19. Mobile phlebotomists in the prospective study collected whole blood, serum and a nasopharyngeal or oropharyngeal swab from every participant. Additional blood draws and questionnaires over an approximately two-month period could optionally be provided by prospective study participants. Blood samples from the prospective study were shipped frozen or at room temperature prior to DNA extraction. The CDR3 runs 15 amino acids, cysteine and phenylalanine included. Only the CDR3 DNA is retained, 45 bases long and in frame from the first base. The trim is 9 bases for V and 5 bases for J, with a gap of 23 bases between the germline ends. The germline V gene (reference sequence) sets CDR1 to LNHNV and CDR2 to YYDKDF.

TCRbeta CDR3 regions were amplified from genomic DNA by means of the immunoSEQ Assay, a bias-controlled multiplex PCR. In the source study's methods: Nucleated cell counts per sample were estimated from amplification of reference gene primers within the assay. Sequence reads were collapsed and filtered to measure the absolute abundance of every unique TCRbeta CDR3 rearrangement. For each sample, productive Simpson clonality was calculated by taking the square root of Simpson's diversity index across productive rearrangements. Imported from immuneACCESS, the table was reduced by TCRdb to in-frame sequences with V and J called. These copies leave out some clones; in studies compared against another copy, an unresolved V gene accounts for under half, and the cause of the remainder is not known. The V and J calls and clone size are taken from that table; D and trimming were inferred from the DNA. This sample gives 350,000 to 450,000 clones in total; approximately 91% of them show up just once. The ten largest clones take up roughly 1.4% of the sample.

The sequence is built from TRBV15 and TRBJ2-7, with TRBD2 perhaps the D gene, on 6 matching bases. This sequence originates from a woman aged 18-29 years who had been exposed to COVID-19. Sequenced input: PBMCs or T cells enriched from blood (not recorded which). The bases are TGTGCCACTCAAGCAGCGGGCGAGAGTAAGAACGAGCAGTACTTC. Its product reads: CATQAAGESKNEQYF.